This TCR beta chain was captured in a study of beta chain features in type 1 diabetes. Per the germline V gene, CDR1 is GTSNPN and CDR2 is SVGIG (reference sequence). This CDR3 is built from 12 residues. Trimming stripped 7 bases from V and 0 bases from J, with 6 bases between. The sample holds a few counts of this clone. The sequenced template was cDNA made from the entire isolated RNA. Sequencing used immunoSEQ multiplex PCR; TCRdb keeps in-frame clones, though not all of them. Found here are hundreds of thousands of clones, 25% to 35% of them singletons; the top ten hold around 0.065%. The TCR sequence derives from a man aged 18-30 years in good health. The chain couples TRBV30 to TRBJ1-4, with no clear D. Sequenced: naive CD4+ T cells from blood. CDR3 bases: TGTGCCTTATTAACAACTAATGAAAAACTGTTTTTT. This gives the protein CALLTTNEKLFF. Looking up the rest from reference TRBV30 and TRBJ1-4 gives the full variable domain: SQTIHQWPATLVQPVGSPLSLECTVEGTSNPNLYWYRQAAGRGLQLLFYSVGIGQISSEVPQNLSASRPQDRQFILSSKKLLLSDSGFYLCALLTTNEKLFFGSGTQLSVL.